Listed below are T cell receptor beta chains from one sample, sequenced in a study of blood T cell repertoires in COVID-19. The data were produced by immunoSEQ multiplex PCR, yet TCRdb's version contains in-frame clones alone and is incomplete. The sample contains 250,000 to 350,000 clones, less than 85% of which appear only once. Material: peripheral blood. The receptors were sampled from a human donor with COVID-19, enrolled during active disease. The donor label of this sample is uncertain. Each CDR3 is given with its conserved first and last residue. The order of the fields is V gene, D gene, clone size, J gene, CDR3 protein, CDR3 DNA. The D gene is left open where the match is weak. Not every row has a clone size; where given, it reads once, few, many or a size class.

V gene: TRBV30; D gene: -; clone size: once; J gene: TRBJ2-3; CDR3 protein: CAWSTPVTQYF; CDR3 DNA: TGTGCCTGGAGTACGCCGGTGACGCAGTATTTT
V gene: TRBV7-2; D gene: TRBD1; clone size: few; J gene: TRBJ2-5; CDR3 protein: CASSPGQGGTQYF; CDR3 DNA: TGTGCCAGCAGCCCCGGACAGGGGGGGACCCAGTACTTC
V gene: TRBV28; D gene: -; clone size: -; J gene: TRBJ2-7; CDR3 protein: CASSSPRGSSYEQYF; CDR3 DNA: TGTGCCAGCAGTTCTCCTCGAGGGAGCTCCTACGAGCAGTACTTC
V gene: TRBV7-2; D gene: -; clone size: -; J gene: TRBJ2-3; CDR3 protein: CASSRDSPDTQYF; CDR3 DNA: TGTGCCAGCAGCCGGGACTCCCCGGATACGCAGTATTTT
V gene: TRBV5-1; D gene: TRBD1; clone size: -; J gene: TRBJ2-1; CDR3 protein: CASSWDRESNEQFF; CDR3 DNA: TGCGCCAGCAGCTGGGACAGGGAGTCGAATGAGCAGTTCTTC
V gene: TRBV9; D gene: TRBD2; clone size: -; J gene: TRBJ2-7; CDR3 protein: CASSQTSGSYEQYF; CDR3 DNA: TGTGCCAGCAGCCAGACTAGCGGATCCTACGAGCAGTACTTC
V gene: TRBV29-1; D gene: TRBD2; clone size: -; J gene: TRBJ2-1; CDR3 protein: CSVEGLAGLRNFNEQFF; CDR3 DNA: TGCAGCGTTGAAGGGCTAGCGGGACTCAGGAATTTCAATGAGCAGTTCTTC
V gene: TRBV12-3/TRBV12-4; D gene: -; clone size: -; J gene: TRBJ1-5; CDR3 protein: CASSLGSQPQHF; CDR3 DNA: TGTGCCAGCAGTTTGGGCTCCCAGCCCCAGCATTTT
V gene: TRBV27; D gene: TRBD1; clone size: -; J gene: TRBJ1-2; CDR3 protein: CASSFWTGDGYTF; CDR3 DNA: TGTGCCAGCAGTTTCTGGACAGGGGATGGCTACACCTTC
V gene: TRBV4-1; D gene: -; clone size: -; J gene: TRBJ2-1; CDR3 protein: CASSQGIGIARGGQFF; CDR3 DNA: TGCGCCAGCAGCCAAGGTATCGGGATCGCGCGCGGCGGCCAGTTCTTC
V gene: TRBV4-1; D gene: TRBD1; clone size: once; J gene: TRBJ2-7; CDR3 protein: CASSLDRGYLYEQYF; CDR3 DNA: TGCGCCAGCAGCCTTGACAGGGGTTACCTCTACGAGCAGTACTTC
V gene: TRBV9; D gene: TRBD1; clone size: few; J gene: TRBJ2-2; CDR3 protein: CASSVGQGDTGELFF; CDR3 DNA: TGTGCCAGCAGCGTAGGACAGGGAGATACCGGGGAGCTGTTTTTT
V gene: TRBV25-1; D gene: TRBD2; clone size: -; J gene: TRBJ2-5; CDR3 protein: CASSEFVLGLAGRETQYF; CDR3 DNA: TGTGCCAGCAGTGAATTTGTTCTGGGACTAGCGGGAAGGGAGACCCAGTACTTC